This TCR beta chain was found in a study of CD8 T cells in ankylosing spondylitis. Study-wide points: Disease-associated clonotypes exhibited CD8+ identity and were relatively infrequent in peripheral blood. Blood of patients with ankylosing spondylitis appeared to be characterized by a TCR beta motif of eight highly homologous variants.

TCRdb fed the 5' RACE reads into MiXCR, producing one record per CDR3 protein. The data show 470,000 or so distinct CDR3 sequences, with 25% to 30% seen just once and roughly 0.9% held by the top ten. About this clonotype itself: Its cognate antigen is unknown.

Germline assignment: CDR1 MNHNS and CDR2 SASEGT. CDR3 length: 15 amino acids. V lost 6 bases, J lost 2 bases, and 14 bases lay in between. The source of this sequence is a male donor with ankylosing spondylitis. The chain links TRBV6-1 to TRBJ1-5; D may be TRBD1 (5 bases). Sequences were obtained from blood, either unsorted or a sorted T cell fraction (not recorded which). CDR3 sequence (DNA): TGTGCCAGCAGCGCCGCACAGGCCCGCAATCAGCCCCAGCATTTT. Residues: CASSAAQARNQPQHF.